A selection of T cell receptor beta chains follows, all from one sample in a study of cytomegalovirus exposure and HLA in healthy donors. Method: immunoSEQ multiplex PCR; TCRdb's copy keeps in-frame clones and lacks some. The data show about 210,000 clones, 70% to 90% seen once. The sequenced sample consisted of PBMCs. The receptors shown here come from a girl aged 2 to 10 in good health and CMV-seronegative. CDR3s include the opening cysteine and the closing phenylalanine or tryptophan. D genes are given only for firm matches. Not all rows give a size; the values are once, few, many and, for expanded clones, a class.

clone size,V gene,J gene,D gene,CDR3 protein,CDR3 DNA
NA,TRBV4-1,TRBJ2-3,TRBD2,CASSQGPGLAASTDTQYF,TGCGCCAGCAGCCAAGGGCCGGGACTAGCGGCAAGCACAGATACGCAGTATTTT
NA,TRBV19,TRBJ1-1,TRBD1,CASSISSWDRGRSTEAFF,TGTGCCAGTAGTATTAGTAGTTGGGACAGGGGGCGTTCCACTGAAGCTTTCTTT
NA,TRBV23-1,TRBJ2-7,NA,CASSQWPASSSYEQYF,TGCGCCAGCAGTCAATGGCCAGCGTCAAGCTCCTACGAGCAGTACTTC
NA,TRBV6-6,TRBJ2-4,TRBD1,CASRQDRDPAKNIQYF,TGTGCCAGCAGACAAGACAGGGATCCGGCCAAAAACATTCAGTACTTC
NA,TRBV29-1,TRBJ1-1,NA,CSVEGENTEAFF,TGCAGCGTTGAGGGAGAGAACACTGAAGCTTTCTTT
NA,TRBV5-6,TRBJ1-3,TRBD1,CASSAPPGQSFYSGNTIYF,TGTGCCAGCAGCGCGCCCCCGGGACAGAGCTTTTACTCTGGAAACACCATATATTTT
NA,TRBV9,TRBJ2-1,NA,CASSDRGTAYNEQFF,TGTGCCAGCAGCGATCGGGGGACAGCCTACAATGAGCAGTTCTTC
NA,TRBV27,TRBJ2-1,NA,CASSFWRANNEQFF,TGTGCCAGCAGTTTTTGGCGGGCGAACAATGAGCAGTTCTTC
NA,TRBV7-2,TRBJ2-5,NA,CASSTRQSSGTQYF,TGTGCCAGCAGCACCCGACAGTCTTCGGGGACCCAGTACTTC
NA,TRBV18,TRBJ1-5,NA,CASSPLGDGQPQHF,TGTGCCAGCTCACCTCTCGGGGATGGCCAGCCCCAGCATTTT
NA,TRBV21-1,TRBJ2-5,NA,CASSTFGPTSDQETQYF,TGTGCCAGCAGCACCTTCGGCCCCACTAGCGACCAAGAGACCCAGTACTTC
NA,TRBV9,TRBJ1-1,NA,CASSVATGSREAFF,TGTGCCAGCAGCGTAGCCACAGGGAGTCGGGAAGCTTTCTTT
NA,TRBV6-4,TRBJ1-2,TRBD1,CASSESGGNYGYTF,TGTGCCAGCAGTGAGTCAGGGGGCAACTATGGCTACACCTTC
NA,TRBV19,TRBJ2-2,NA,CASSSRSVSTGELFF,TGTGCCAGTAGTAGCCGCTCGGTATCCACCGGGGAGCTGTTTTTT
NA,TRBV20-1,TRBJ2-7,NA,CSARDGYEQYF,TGCAGTGCTAGAGACGGTTACGAGCAGTACTTC
NA,TRBV6-1,TRBJ1-3,NA,CASSEPAWSSGNTIYF,TGTGCCAGCAGTGAACCTGCATGGAGCTCTGGAAACACCATATATTTT
NA,TRBV19,TRBJ2-1,TRBD1,CASSIDPSTGYRSVDEQFF,TGTGCCAGTAGTATAGACCCCTCGACAGGGTATCGATCGGTCGATGAGCAGTTCTTC
NA,TRBV2,TRBJ1-5,TRBD1,CASRASGQGYQPQHF,TGTGCCAGCAGAGCATCGGGACAGGGCTATCAGCCCCAGCATTTT
NA,TRBV30,TRBJ1-5,NA,CAWSGGDRRHQPQHF,TGTGCCTGGAGTGGGGGCGACAGAAGACATCAGCCCCAGCATTTT
NA,TRBV5-4,TRBJ2-1,TRBD2,CASSLFVGRNVYNEQFF,TGTGCCAGCAGCTTGTTCGTCGGGAGGAACGTATACAATGAGCAGTTCTTC
NA,TRBV5-1,TRBJ1-2,TRBD1,CASSLDGYRGRAYGYTF,TGCGCCAGCAGCTTGGACGGTTACAGGGGGCGCGCCTATGGCTACACCTTC
NA,TRBV6-1,TRBJ2-7,TRBD1,CASSIRTGPYEQYF,TGTGCCAGCAGTATTCGGACAGGGCCCTACGAGCAGTACTTC
few,TRBV6-1,TRBJ2-6,NA,CASSGSGANVLTF,TGTGCCAGCAGCGGGAGTGGGGCCAACGTCCTGACTTTC
NA,TRBV6-5,TRBJ1-1,TRBD1,CASSYDRVNTEAFF,TGTGCCAGCAGTTACGACAGGGTAAACACTGAAGCTTTCTTT
NA,TRBV27,TRBJ1-2,TRBD1,CASRPGTGVFSGYTF,TGTGCCAGCAGACCCGGGACAGGAGTTTTCAGTGGCTACACCTTC
NA,TRBV27,TRBJ2-7,TRBD2,CASSLVIPLAGVFYEQYF,TGTGCCAGCAGTTTAGTGATTCCGCTAGCGGGAGTCTTCTACGAGCAGTACTTC
NA,TRBV25-1,TRBJ1-6,NA,CASSAGKSSPLHF,TGTGCCAGCAGTGCGGGAAAGAGTTCACCCCTCCACTTT